Listed below are T cell receptor beta chains from one sample, sequenced in a study of blood T cell repertoires in COVID-19. TCRdb's table, derived via immunoSEQ multiplex PCR, lists solely in-frame clones and lacks some. The repertoire holds fewer than 100,000 clones, with approximately 86% as singletons. Sequencing was performed on peripheral blood. The source is a man aged 50 to 59 with acute or convalescent COVID-19. The CDR3 runs from the conserved cysteine through the conserved F or W. The order of the fields is J gene, V gene, clone size, D gene, CDR3 DNA, CDR3 protein. A D gene is named only where the DNA matches it firmly. A clone size is listed for some rows: how often the clone was seen (once, few, many), or a class if it is expanded.

J: TRBJ2-1
V: TRBV24-1
size: NA
D: TRBD2
DNA: TGTGCCACCAGGTCTAGCGGGTTCTACAATGAGCAGTTCTTC
CDR3: CATRSSGFYNEQFF

J: TRBJ1-3
V: TRBV14
size: NA
D: TRBD1
DNA: TGTGCCAGCAGCCATCTGACAGGGAACTCTGGAAACACCATATATTTT
CDR3: CASSHLTGNSGNTIYF

J: TRBJ1-6
V: TRBV3-1/TRBV3-2
size: NA
D: TRBD1
DNA: TGTGCCAGCAGCCCGGGACAGAGGACCTCACCCCTCCACTTT
CDR3: CASSPGQRTSPLHF

J: TRBJ2-5
V: TRBV9
size: NA
D: NA
DNA: TGTGCCAGCAGCACGGGAGCCGGAGAGACCCAGTACTTC
CDR3: CASSTGAGETQYF

J: TRBJ1-2
V: TRBV5-1
size: NA
D: TRBD1
DNA: TGCGCCAGCAGCTCCACAGGGGACGCTGGCTACACCTTC
CDR3: CASSSTGDAGYTF

J: TRBJ2-2
V: TRBV7-2
size: NA
D: NA
DNA: TGTGCCAGCAGCTCTCTCCGGGGCGGGGAGCTGTTTTTT
CDR3: CASSSLRGGELFF

J: TRBJ2-3
V: TRBV5-8
size: NA
D: NA
DNA: TGTGCCAGCAGCTTGGCGGGCCCTAGGGGGGGTACGCAGTATTTT
CDR3: CASSLAGPRGGTQYF

J: TRBJ2-4
V: TRBV5-5
size: NA
D: TRBD2
DNA: TGTGCCAGCAGCTTGGCCGGGGGGACCTTGAGGGGCATTCAGTACTTC
CDR3: CASSLAGGTLRGIQYF

J: TRBJ2-3
V: TRBV7-2
size: NA
D: NA
DNA: TGTGCCAGCAGCTTAGGCCGAGGGTTATCTAGCACAGATACGCAGTATTTT
CDR3: CASSLGRGLSSTDTQYF

J: TRBJ2-6
V: TRBV19
size: NA
D: NA
DNA: TGTGCCAGTACCCAGCTAGGGAGTGGGGCCAACGTCCTGACTTTC
CDR3: CASTQLGSGANVLTF

J: TRBJ1-6
V: TRBV19
size: few
D: NA
DNA: TGTGCCAGTAGTATAGATTATGCGGCCGGGTCACCCCTCCACTTT
CDR3: CASSIDYAAGSPLHF

J: TRBJ2-7
V: TRBV19
size: NA
D: NA
DNA: TGTGCCAGTAGTATTAATTGGTTTCTATCCTACGAGCAGTACTTC
CDR3: CASSINWFLSYEQYF

J: TRBJ2-7
V: TRBV19
size: NA
D: NA
DNA: TGTGCCAGTAGTAGTGGGAGCTCCTACGAGCAGTACTTC
CDR3: CASSSGSSYEQYF

J: TRBJ1-2
V: TRBV6-6
size: NA
D: TRBD1
DNA: TGTGCCAGCAGCCAGGACAGGACTAACTATGGCTACACCTTC
CDR3: CASSQDRTNYGYTF

J: TRBJ1-1
V: TRBV7-8
size: NA
D: NA
DNA: TGTGCCAGCAGCTTAGAGGAGACCTCGCGCACTGAAGCTTTCTTT
CDR3: CASSLEETSRTEAFF

J: TRBJ1-2
V: TRBV2
size: NA
D: NA
DNA: TGTGCCAGCAGTGAATCAGGCTCCTATGGCTACACCTTC
CDR3: CASSESGSYGYTF

J: TRBJ2-7
V: TRBV3-1/TRBV3-2
size: once
D: NA
DNA: TGTGCCAGCAGCCATCAATTTCTGCCACAGTTAACCTACGAGCAGTACTTC
CDR3: CASSHQFLPQLTYEQYF

J: TRBJ1-2
V: TRBV7-9
size: few
D: NA
DNA: TGTGCCAGCAGCTTACACAGCAACAGGAACTATGGCTACACCTTC
CDR3: CASSLHSNRNYGYTF

J: TRBJ2-7
V: TRBV18
size: NA
D: NA
DNA: TGTGCCAGCTCACCGGGCGTGGTCGTCGAGCAGTACTTC
CDR3: CASSPGVVVEQYF

J: TRBJ2-5
V: TRBV2
size: few
D: NA
DNA: TGTGCCAGCAGTGAAGCCGTAGAGACCCAGTACTTC
CDR3: CASSEAVETQYF

J: TRBJ2-1
V: TRBV7-6
size: NA
D: TRBD2
DNA: TGTGCCAGCAGCTTGCGGGAGGGCCGGGGTGAGCAGTTCTTC
CDR3: CASSLREGRGEQFF

J: TRBJ1-2
V: TRBV9
size: once
D: NA
DNA: TGTGCCAGCAGTCCCGGGACTTCTAACTATGGCTACACCTTC
CDR3: CASSPGTSNYGYTF

J: TRBJ2-3
V: TRBV27
size: NA
D: NA
DNA: TGTGCCAGCAGTTTCTCGGGGGTGATCGATACGCAGTATTTT
CDR3: CASSFSGVIDTQYF

J: TRBJ1-2
V: TRBV9
size: NA
D: NA
DNA: TGTGCCAGTACAAACGGACAAAACTATGGCTACACCTTC
CDR3: CASTNGQNYGYTF

J: TRBJ2-7
V: TRBV4-1
size: NA
D: TRBD2
DNA: TGCGCCAGCAGCCAAGATATCGGGACAGGGGCTTCGACTAGCGGGAGTAAGCAGTACTTC
CDR3: CASSQDIGTGASTSGSKQYF

J: TRBJ1-4
V: TRBV7-2
size: NA
D: NA
DNA: TGTGCCAGCAGTCGACAGTTCGGGGGTGAAAAACTGTTTTTT
CDR3: CASSRQFGGEKLFF

J: TRBJ1-1
V: TRBV2
size: once
D: NA
DNA: TGTGCCAGCAGCCTAAACGGGGGGTTGAACACTGAAGCTTTCTTT
CDR3: CASSLNGGLNTEAFF

J: TRBJ2-7
V: TRBV11-2
size: NA
D: NA
DNA: TGTGCCAGCAGCACAAGGGGGAGCTCCTACGAGCAGTACTTC
CDR3: CASSTRGSSYEQYF

J: TRBJ1-5
V: TRBV19
size: NA
D: NA
DNA: TGTGCCAGTAGTATTAACGGGGACAACTCCCCCTATCAGCCCCAGCATTTT
CDR3: CASSINGDNSPYQPQHF

J: TRBJ2-7
V: TRBV6-5
size: NA
D: TRBD1
DNA: TGTGCCAGCAGTTATTTTTTTCAGGGGGCATTGGAGCAGTACTTC
CDR3: CASSYFFQGALEQYF

J: TRBJ2-7
V: TRBV3-1/TRBV3-2
size: NA
D: TRBD2
DNA: TGTGCCAGCAGCTCAAGGACTAGCGGGAGACCCTACGAGCAGTACTTC
CDR3: CASSSRTSGRPYEQYF

J: TRBJ1-3
V: TRBV19
size: NA
D: NA
DNA: TGTGCCAGTAGCCAGGGGCGGAGGGGAAACACCATATATTTT
CDR3: CASSQGRRGNTIYF

J: TRBJ2-1
V: TRBV7-6
size: once
D: TRBD2
DNA: TGTGCCAGCAGCCGTGCGACTAGCGGATCCTACAATGAGCAGTTCTTC
CDR3: CASSRATSGSYNEQFF

J: TRBJ2-7
V: TRBV27
size: NA
D: TRBD2
DNA: TGTGCCAGCAGTTTAAAGCGGGAATTAACCTACGAGCAGTACTTC
CDR3: CASSLKRELTYEQYF

J: TRBJ1-2
V: TRBV5-1
size: once
D: NA
DNA: TGCGCCAGCAGCTTGGACGGGGGGAACCCATCGGTGGGCTACACCTTC
CDR3: CASSLDGGNPSVGYTF

J: TRBJ1-1
V: TRBV3-1/TRBV3-2
size: NA
D: TRBD1
DNA: TGTGCCAGCAGCCTAGGACAGGGGGCGTTGGAAGCTTTCTTT
CDR3: CASSLGQGALEAFF

J: TRBJ2-7
V: TRBV11-1
size: NA
D: TRBD1
DNA: TGTGCCAGCAGCCGCACCGGGACAGGGGTCAACGAGCAGTACTTC
CDR3: CASSRTGTGVNEQYF

J: TRBJ2-5
V: TRBV11-2
size: NA
D: TRBD2
DNA: TGTGCCAGCAGCCCTGGGACTAGCGGAGAGACCCAGTACTTC
CDR3: CASSPGTSGETQYF

J: TRBJ2-2
V: TRBV27
size: NA
D: TRBD2
DNA: TGTGCCAGCAGTTTATCGGTAGCGGGAGTCGGTGGGGAGCTGTTTTTT
CDR3: CASSLSVAGVGGELFF

J: TRBJ1-3
V: TRBV15
size: once
D: TRBD1
DNA: TGTGCCACCAGCCCTTCCGGGACAGTCTCTGGAAACACCATATATTTT
CDR3: CATSPSGTVSGNTIYF

J: TRBJ1-6
V: TRBV27
size: NA
D: TRBD1
DNA: TGTGCCAGCAGTTTATATGCGGGACAGGGAGATTCACCCCTCCACTTT
CDR3: CASSLYAGQGDSPLHF

J: TRBJ2-7
V: TRBV2
size: NA
D: NA
DNA: TGTGCCAGCAGTACGGGACATGTCGACTACGAGCAGTACTTC
CDR3: CASSTGHVDYEQYF

J: TRBJ2-2
V: TRBV11-2
size: NA
D: NA
DNA: TGTGCCAGCAGACCCGAAACTAGATCCGCCGGGGAGCTGTTTTTT
CDR3: CASRPETRSAGELFF

J: TRBJ2-1
V: TRBV6-1
size: NA
D: NA
DNA: TGTGCCAGCAGTGATCAGTCCGGAGCGGGTGAGCAGTTCTTC
CDR3: CASSDQSGAGEQFF